Below, 10 T cell receptor beta chains from the same sample are listed, as sequenced in a study of CD8 T cells in ankylosing spondylitis. MiXCR was run by TCRdb on the 5' RACE reads, yielding one entry per CDR3 protein. Of 150,000 to 200,000 distinct CDR3 sequences listed, about a third are singletons. Material: synovial fluid, either unsorted or a sorted T cell fraction (not recorded which). These receptor sequences come from a male donor with ankylosing spondylitis.

This clonotype was observed a few times. The chain carries TRBV29-1 and TRBJ2-3, with 7 bases lining up with TRBD2. J gave up 4 bases and V 6 bases, and 10 bases lay outside the gene matches. The CDR3 is 14 amino acids. Looked up from germline, CDR1 is SQVTM and CDR2 is ANQGSEA. The CDR3 is CSVRSASGSDTQYF. Here the CDR3 DNA reads TGCAGCGTCCGTAGTGCTAGCGGTTCAGATACGCAGTATTTT.

This chain connects TRBV7-4 to TRBJ2-4; tentative D call: TRBD2 (6 bases). V was cut by 4 bases and J by 1 base, with 20 bases left in between. The CDR3 has 18 amino acids. Germline assignment: CDR1 SGHVT and CDR2 SQSDAQ. The CDR3 DNA follows: TGTGCCAGCAGCTCCTACGGGTCGCAGGGACTTGCCAAAAACATTCAGTACTTC. It specifies CASSSYGSQGLAKNIQYF.

The chain employs TRBV10-3 and TRBJ2-7, with 8 positions matching TRBD1. V shed 2 bases and J 2 bases; nucleotides not matched to a gene: 5. From germline, CDR1 is ENHRY and CDR2 SYGVKD. The CDR3 is made up of 15 amino acids. DNA for the CDR3: TGTGCCATCAGTGAGGGACAGGGCCGAACCTACGAGCAGTACTTC. This encodes CAISEGQGRTYEQYF.

The CDR3: CASSPAREAFF. The CDR3 DNA follows: TGTGCCAGCAGTCCCGCCCGAGAAGCTTTCTTT. The rearrangement links TRBV2 to TRBJ1-1; D remains ambiguous. The V gene's germline CDR1 is SNHLY and CDR2 FYNNEI. V was shortened by 5 bases and J by 8 bases, with 9 bases between the two germline ends. The CDR3 spans 11 residues.

This clonotype has only a few counts. This rearrangement joins TRBV29-1 to TRBJ2-1; D call uncertain. CDR3 length: 14 residues. The germline CDR1 and CDR2 sequences are SQVTM and ANQGSEA. V shed 5 bases and J shed 6 bases, with 17 bases lying between them. CDR3 amino acids: CSVPRDRIVNEQFF. CDR3 sequence (DNA): TGCAGCGTTCCCCGAGACCGCATCGTCAATGAGCAGTTCTTC.

The V gene is TRBV12-3 or TRBV12-4, the J gene TRBJ2-3; 8 nucleotides match TRBD2. The CDR3 extends over 15 amino acids. J was trimmed by 4 bases and V by 5 bases; bases with no gene match: 8. The CDR3 spells CASSPTGGRSDTQYF. CDR3 in DNA: TGTGCCAGCAGTCCCACGGGGGGGCGGTCAGATACGCAGTATTTT.

The chain has TRBV7-8 and TRBJ2-1; D is perhaps TRBD1 or TRBD2 (5 bases each). Deletions cut 7 bases from V and 4 bases from J, with 20 bases between. Germline-derived CDR1 and CDR2 are SGHVS and FQNEAQ. The CDR3 runs to 16 residues. CDR3 DNA: TGTGCCAGCACCCCCCGCCCACGGGGCGCATACAATGAGCAGTTCTTC. Translating it yields CASTPRPRGAYNEQFF.

V is TRBV11-3 and J is TRBJ2-3; perhaps TRBD1 as D (6 bases). Germline V gives CDR1 SGHNT, CDR2 YENEEA. The CDR3 loop spans 15 amino acids. Trimming pared 4 bases from V and 3 bases from J, leaving 14 bases between. CDR3 in DNA: TGTGCCAGCAGCTCAACAGGGTCTAAGACAGATACGCAGTATTTT. Protein sequence: CASSSTGSKTDTQYF. Supplemented by reference TRBV11-3 and TRBJ2-3, the full variable domain reads EAGVVQSPRYKIIEKKQPVAFWCNPISGHNTLYWYLQNLGQGPELLIRYENEEAVDDSQLPKDRFSAERLKGVDSTLKIQPAELGDSAVYLCASSSTGSKTDTQYFGPGTRLTVL.

The chain is built from TRBV20-1 and TRBJ2-2; the D gene is possibly TRBD1 (5 bases). The CDR3 spans 12 residues. Germline V gene data show CDR1 as DFQATT and CDR2 as SNEGSKA (reference sequence). The V end lost 5 bases, the J end lost 5 bases, and 9 bases lay between the germline ends. The CDR3: CSAQGVTGELFF. The CDR3 DNA reads as TGCAGTGCTCAGGGTGTTACCGGGGAGCTGTTTTTT.

The V gene is TRBV6-5, the J gene TRBJ1-1; the D is unclear. The CDR3 length is 14 residues. V dropped 5 bases and J dropped 1 base, with 11 bases sitting between them. Germline CDR1 and CDR2: MNHEY and SVGAGI. CDR3 protein: CASSHKNRNTEAFF. DNA for the CDR3: TGTGCCAGCAGTCACAAAAACAGGAACACTGAAGCTTTCTTT.